This entry features one T cell receptor (beta chain) sequence. Its specificity is unknown. This entry comes from a study of cytomegalovirus exposure and HLA in healthy donors. The CDR3 spans 18 residues. J gave up 5 bases and V 0 bases, and 10 bases lay outside the gene matches. The germline CDR1 and CDR2 sequences are SGDLS and YYNGEE. Primers included in the PCR were 60 Vbeta and 13 Jbeta primers. Sequenced by immunoSEQ multiplex PCR; TCRdb stores in-frame clones only, minus some. The data contain 100,000 to 150,000 clones, more than 60% of them singletons. Healthy bone marrow donors made up the cohort. Regarding the study as a whole: The availability of immune exposure information extended only to CMV serostatus.

Sequencing was performed on PBMCs. The clonotype comes from a woman aged 40 to 50 in good health and CMV-seronegative. J is TRBJ2-4 and V is TRBV9, with 11 bases fitting TRBD1. The CDR3 loop reads CASSVALGQGDSQNIQYF. CDR3 bases: TGTGCCAGCAGCGTAGCTTTGGGACAGGGGGATTCCCAAAACATTCAGTACTTC.